This T cell receptor beta chain was captured in a study of cytomegalovirus exposure and HLA in healthy donors. Germline V gene lookup returns CDR1 SGHDT and CDR2 YYEEEE. V was pared by 5 bases and J by 0 bases, with 2 bases of the junction left unmatched. There are 14 residues in the CDR3. PCR primers comprised 60 Vbeta and 13 Jbeta primers. TCRdb's table, derived via immunoSEQ multiplex PCR, lists solely in-frame clones and lacks some. In the table there are 130,000 to 150,000 clones, about four fifths of which are singletons. V and J are TRBV5-6 and TRBJ2-1, with TRBD1 matching over 7 bases. The sample was PBMCs. The receptor was derived from a young man in good health and CMV-seronegative. CDR3 loop: CASSRTGSYNEQFF. For the CDR3, the DNA is TGTGCCAGCAGTCGGACAGGCTCCTACAATGAGCAGTTCTTC. The full variable domain, completed using reference TRBV5-6 and TRBJ2-1, is DAGVTQSPTHLIKTRGQQVTLRCSPKSGHDTVSWYQQALGQGPQFIFQYYEEEERQRGNFPDRFSGHQFPNYSSELNVNALLLGDSALYLCASSRTGSYNEQFFGPGTRLTVL.